These 2 T cell receptor beta chains came from one sample sequenced in a study of T cells of healthy individuals (dated by TCRdb to 2017 to 2018). Libraries were built with 5' RACE. These reads were obtained on an Illumina MiSeq. TCRdb reran the public reads through fastp at Q25 and MiXCR, keeping productive beta chains. Rows matching on CDR3 protein sequence are summarized as one entry with the most common DNA and genes. The sample table holds about 57,000 distinct CDR3 sequences, of which 15% to 20% were seen once. In total, the top ten clones hold around 4.6% of the sample. The receptor source for this set is a human donor in good health.

This clonotype was seen more than once but under ten times. The chain combines TRBV5-1 with TRBJ1-1, with 8 nucleotides matching TRBD1. Germline CDR1 SGHRS, CDR2 YFSETQ. With 3 bases clipped from V and 3 bases from J, the junction kept 7 bases outside the gene matches. CDR3 length equals 15 residues. This chain's CDR3 is CASSYPTGGDTEAFF. In DNA form, the CDR3 reads TGCGCCAGCAGCTACCCAACAGGGGGAGACACTGAAGCTTTCTTT.

This clonotype was counted between two and nine times. The J gene is TRBJ2-5, the V gene TRBV20-1, with no clear D. This CDR3 region has 15 residues. V lost 1 base and J 1 base, leaving 13 bases between the germline ends. The germline CDR1 and CDR2 sequences are DFQATT and SNEGSKA (reference sequence). CDR3 residues: CSARAGGSVQETQYF. The DNA for the CDR3 is TGCAGTGCTAGAGCGGGTGGTAGTGTCCAAGAGACCCAGTACTTC.